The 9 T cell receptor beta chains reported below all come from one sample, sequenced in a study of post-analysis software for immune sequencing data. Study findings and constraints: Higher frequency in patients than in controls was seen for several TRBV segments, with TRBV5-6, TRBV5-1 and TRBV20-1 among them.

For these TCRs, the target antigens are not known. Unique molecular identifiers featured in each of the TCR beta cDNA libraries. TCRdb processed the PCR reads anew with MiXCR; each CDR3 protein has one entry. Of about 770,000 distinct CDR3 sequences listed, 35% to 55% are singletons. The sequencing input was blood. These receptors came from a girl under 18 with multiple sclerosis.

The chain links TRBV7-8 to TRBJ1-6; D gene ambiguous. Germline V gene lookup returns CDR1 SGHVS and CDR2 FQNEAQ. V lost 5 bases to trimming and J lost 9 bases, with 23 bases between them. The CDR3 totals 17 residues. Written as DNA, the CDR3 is TGTGCCAGCAGCCGGTATACAGCCGCCGACGATTTTTCACCCCTCCACTTT. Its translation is CASSRYTAADDFSPLHF.

The CDR3 sequence: CSARDTVADTQYF. For the CDR3, the DNA is TGCAGTGCTAGAGATACCGTGGCAGATACGCAGTATTTT. The chain combines TRBV20-1 with TRBJ2-3; no reliable D call. V was cut by 0 bases and J by 4 bases, with 8 bases left in between. Per germline, CDR1 DFQATT and CDR2 SNEGSKA (reference sequence). The CDR3 is made up of 13 amino acids.

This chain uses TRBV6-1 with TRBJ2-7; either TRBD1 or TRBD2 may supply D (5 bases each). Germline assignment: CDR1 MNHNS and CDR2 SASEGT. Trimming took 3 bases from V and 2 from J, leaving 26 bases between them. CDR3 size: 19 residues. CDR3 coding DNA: TGTGCCAGCAGTGATACCGGGACGCGGGTCCCCACTCTCCCCTACGAGCAGTACTTC. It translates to CASSDTGTRVPTLPYEQYF.

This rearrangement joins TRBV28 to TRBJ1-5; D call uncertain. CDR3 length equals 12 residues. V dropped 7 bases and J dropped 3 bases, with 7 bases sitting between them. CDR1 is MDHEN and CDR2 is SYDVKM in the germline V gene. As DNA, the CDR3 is TGTGCCAGCAAGAAGGACAATCAGCCCCAGCATTTT. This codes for CASKKDNQPQHF. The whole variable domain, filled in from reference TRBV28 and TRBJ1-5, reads DVKVTQSSRYLVKRTGEKVFLECVQDMDHENMFWYRQDPGLGLRLIYFSYDVKMKEKGDIPEGYSVSREKKERFSLILESASTNQTSMYLCASKKDNQPQHFGDGTRLSIL.

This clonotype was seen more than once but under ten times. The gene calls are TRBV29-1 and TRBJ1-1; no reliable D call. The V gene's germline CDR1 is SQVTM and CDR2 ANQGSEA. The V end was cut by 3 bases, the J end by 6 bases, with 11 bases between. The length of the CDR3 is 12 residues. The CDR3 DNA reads TGCAGCGTTGACTTCCTAGGCGCTGAAGCTTTCTTT. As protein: CSVDFLGAEAFF.

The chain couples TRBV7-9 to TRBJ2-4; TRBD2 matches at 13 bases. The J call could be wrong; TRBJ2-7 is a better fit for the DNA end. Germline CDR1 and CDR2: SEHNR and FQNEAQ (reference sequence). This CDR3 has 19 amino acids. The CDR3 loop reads CASSPPRLAGGPPSYEQYF. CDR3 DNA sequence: TGTGCCAGCAGCCCCCCCCGACTAGCGGGAGGACCCCCCTCCTACGAGCAGTACTTC.

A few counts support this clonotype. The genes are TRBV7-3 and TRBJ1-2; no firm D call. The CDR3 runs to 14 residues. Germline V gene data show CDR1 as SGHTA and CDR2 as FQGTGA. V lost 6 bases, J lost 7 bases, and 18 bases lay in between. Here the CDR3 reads CASSFGPGGSGYTF. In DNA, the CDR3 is TGTGCCAGCAGTTTTGGGCCTGGAGGAAGTGGCTACACCTTC.

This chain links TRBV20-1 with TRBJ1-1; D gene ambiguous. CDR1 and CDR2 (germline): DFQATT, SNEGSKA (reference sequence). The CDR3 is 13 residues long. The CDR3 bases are TGCAGAATCAAGACCCTCAAAGGCACTGAAGCTTTCTTT. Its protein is CRIKTLKGTEAFF.

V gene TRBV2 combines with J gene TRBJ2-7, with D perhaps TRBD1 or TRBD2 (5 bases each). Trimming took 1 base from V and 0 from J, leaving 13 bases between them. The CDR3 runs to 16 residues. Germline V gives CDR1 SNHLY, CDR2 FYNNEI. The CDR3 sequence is CASSEVGTPSSYEQYF. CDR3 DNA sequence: TGTGCCAGCAGTGAAGTGGGGACGCCCAGCTCCTACGAGCAGTACTTC.